The 3 T cell receptor beta chains below all came from one sample that was sequenced in a study of blood T cells in healthy people across ages. It was with a sample-barcoded 5' primer and a J-beta primer mix that a second PCR of roughly 7 to 12 cycles was run. One entry per CDR3 protein, called by TCRdb with MiXCR from the 5' RACE reads. The sample yields about 720,000 distinct CDR3 sequences, around a fifth seen once. The specimen was blood. The source is an older man in good health.

This clonotype has a handful of counts. The chain links TRBV5-1 to TRBJ1-5; D may be TRBD1 (6 bases). Deletions cut 2 bases from V and 4 bases from J, with 13 bases between. CDR1 is SGHRS and CDR2 is YFSETQ in the germline V gene. The CDR3 spans 15 residues. The CDR3 bases are TGCGCCAGCAGCTTACAGGGTAGGCCGAATCAGCCCCAGCATTTT. Translation gives CASSLQGRPNQPQHF. The whole variable domain, filled in from reference TRBV5-1 and TRBJ1-5, reads KAGVTQTPRYLIKTRGQQVTLSCSPISGHRSVSWYQQTPGQGLQFLFEYFSETQRNKGNFPGRFSGRQFSNSRSEMNVSTLELGDSALYLCASSLQGRPNQPQHFGDGTRLSIL.

The rearrangement links TRBV19 to TRBJ2-1; perhaps TRBD1 as D (6 bases). V was pared by 6 bases and J by 1 base, with 13 bases between. This CDR3 is 15 amino acids long. Germline CDR1 reads LNHDA; CDR2 reads SQIVND (reference sequence). CDR3 loop: CASSMDRESYNEQFF. The DNA for the CDR3 is TGTGCCAGTAGCATGGACAGAGAATCCTACAATGAGCAGTTCTTC.

The chain links TRBV7-6 to TRBJ1-4; possibly TRBD1 for D (6 bases). Per the germline V gene, CDR1 is SGHVS and CDR2 is FNYEAQ. Trimming cost V 5 bases and J 3 bases, with 13 bases left between them. The CDR3 has 15 residues. CDR3 sequence (DNA): TGTGCCAGCAGCAAAACAGGGTGGGCTAATGAAAAACTGTTTTTT. Amino acid sequence: CASSKTGWANEKLFF.